A single sample gave rise to the 27 T cell receptor beta chains below, sequenced in a study of T cells and Merkel cell carcinoma outcomes. Only in-frame clones appear in the TCRdb table, and some are missing; sequencing was by immunoSEQ multiplex PCR. This sample has over 15,000 clones; roughly 76% occur once, and the top ten carry approximately 8.1%. Input material: tumor tissue from Merkel cell carcinoma. Every receptor here comes from a human donor with Merkel cell carcinoma.

This clone appeared a few times. The chain employs TRBV5-3 and TRBJ2-4; 7 bases map to TRBD2. TRBV5-3 is placed among ORFs of uncertain function. The V gene end was trimmed by 4 bases and the J gene end by 7 bases; junction bases not matched to a gene: 17. The length of the CDR3 is 17 residues. CDR3 residues: CARSAPGTGGSENIQYF. CDR3 sequence (DNA): TGTGCCAGAAGCGCACCGGGGACGGGAGGATCTGAGAACATTCAGTACTTC.

This clone turned up a few times. V gene TRBV9 combines with J gene TRBJ1-3; 10 nucleotides agree with TRBD1. V gave up 0 bases and J gave up 3 bases; unmatched junction bases: 9. The CDR3 length is 18 residues. Looked up from germline, CDR1 is SGDLS and CDR2 is YYNGEE. In DNA, the CDR3 is TGTGCCAGCAGCGTAGTGACAAGGGACAGGGGCGGTGGAAACACCATATATTTT. This codes for CASSVVTRDRGGGNTIYF.

The gene calls are TRBV10-3 and TRBJ2-2; D ambiguous. The CDR3 is 15 residues long. Trimming removed 2 bases at V and 3 bases at J, with 10 bases between. Per germline, CDR1 ENHRY and CDR2 SYGVKD. The CDR3 DNA reads as TGTGCCATCAGTGAGCGGCCAGGAGACACCGGGGAGCTGTTTTTT. It codes for CAISERPGDTGELFF.

This sequence joins TRBV5-1 and TRBJ2-3, with 8 bases that match TRBD2. Per the germline V gene, CDR1 is SGHRS and CDR2 is YFSETQ. V trimming: 4 bases; J trimming: 3 bases; junction bases outside the gene matches: 13. This CDR3 has 17 amino acids. CDR3 region: CASSPLAGGGGTDTQYF. The CDR3 bases are TGCGCCAGCAGCCCCCTGGCGGGGGGCGGAGGGACAGATACGCAGTATTTT. Full variable domain (rest looked up from reference TRBV5-1 and TRBJ2-3): KAGVTQTPRYLIKTRGQQVTLSCSPISGHRSVSWYQQTPGQGLQFLFEYFSETQRNKGNFPGRFSGRQFSNSRSEMNVSTLELGDSALYLCASSPLAGGGGTDTQYFGPGTRLTVL.

The chain employs TRBV5-5 and TRBJ2-1; no clear D gene. The CDR3 runs to 11 residues. Germline-derived CDR1 and CDR2 are SGHKS and YYEKEE (reference sequence). Trimming removed 4 bases at V and 10 bases at J, with 9 bases between. This chain's CDR3 is CASSPRNEQFF. The DNA for the CDR3 is TGTGCCAGCAGCCCCCGAAACGAGCAGTTCTTC.

The V call is TRBV2, the J call TRBJ2-5; D remains unclear. V lost 4 bases and J lost 5, with 5 bases in between. The CDR3 is made up of 11 amino acids. Germline V gene lookup returns CDR1 SNHLY and CDR2 FYNNEI. Here the CDR3 reads CASSAEETQYF. The CDR3 nucleotides are TGTGCCAGCAGTGCCGAGGAGACCCAGTACTTC. The whole variable domain, remainder taken from reference TRBV2 and TRBJ2-5, is EPEVTQTPSHQVTQMGQEVILRCVPISNHLYFYWYRQILGQKVEFLVSFYNNEISEKSEIFDDQFSVERPDGSNFTLKIRSTKLEDSAMYFCASSAEETQYFGPGTRLLVL.

This chain connects TRBV7-3 to TRBJ2-7, with D perhaps matching TRBD1 (5 bases). The length of the CDR3 is 14 residues. V lost 5 bases and J lost 3, with 14 bases in between. Germline loops: CDR1 SGHTA, CDR2 FQGTGA. CDR3 coding DNA: TGTGCCAGCAGCCCCAAAGACAGATACTACGAGCAGTACTTC. Translated: CASSPKDRYYEQYF.

This chain uses TRBV6-6 with TRBJ1-2; perhaps TRBD1 as D (5 bases). This CDR3 spans 14 amino acids. V lost 2 bases and J lost 8, with 15 bases in between. Germline V gene lookup returns CDR1 MNHNY and CDR2 SVGAGI (reference sequence). The CDR3 here is CASSYTTQGGGYTF. CDR3 DNA sequence: TGTGCCAGCAGTTACACGACCCAGGGAGGCGGCTACACCTTC.

The CDR3 sequence is CASSIGGTGSDTQYF. The CDR3 bases are TGTGCCAGTAGTATAGGGGGCACCGGGTCAGATACGCAGTATTTT. V and J are TRBV19 and TRBJ2-3; weak D call: TRBD1 (5 bases). Germline-derived CDR1 and CDR2 are LNHDA and SQIVND (reference sequence). The V gene lost 1 base and the J gene lost 4 bases, with 12 bases spanning the gap. This CDR3 spans 15 amino acids. Full variable domain (remainder filled in from reference TRBV19 and TRBJ2-3): DGGITQSPKYLFRKEGQNVTLSCEQNLNHDAMYWYRQDPGQGLRLIYYSQIVNDFQKGDIAEGYSVSREKKESFPLTVTSAQKNPTAFYLCASSIGGTGSDTQYFGPGTRLTVL.

The V and J genes are TRBV19 and TRBJ1-5; D gene ambiguous. The CDR3 is 15 residues long. CDR1 and CDR2 (germline): LNHDA, SQIVND (reference sequence). Trimming stripped 7 bases from V and 0 bases from J, with 13 bases between. CDR3: CASTSRHYSNQPQHF. The CDR3, as DNA: TGTGCCAGTACCTCGAGACATTATAGCAATCAGCCCCAGCATTTT.

V and J are TRBV6-1 and TRBJ2-2, with D perhaps assigned TRBD1 or TRBD2 (5 bases each). The CDR3 length is 14 residues. Germline V gives CDR1 MNHNS, CDR2 SASEGT. Trimming stripped 7 bases from V and 2 bases from J, with 11 bases between. CDR3 sequence: CASTGQANTGELFF. CDR3 DNA sequence: TGTGCCAGCACGGGGCAGGCCAACACCGGGGAGCTGTTTTTT.

The V gene is TRBV28, the J gene TRBJ1-1; tentatively, D is TRBD1 (5 bases). The ends were cut back, 4 bases at V and 1 base at J, with 7 bases in the middle. The CDR3 spans 13 residues. Germline values: CDR1 MDHEN, CDR2 SYDVKM. CDR3 sequence: CASSSGQNTEAFF. The DNA for the CDR3 is TGTGCCAGCAGTTCAGGACAGAACACTGAAGCTTTCTTT.

V is TRBV2 and J is TRBJ1-2; 8 positions match TRBD1. CDR3 length: 13 residues. Germline values: CDR1 SNHLY, CDR2 FYNNEI. V was pared by 4 bases and J by 8 bases, with 6 bases of the junction left unmatched. CDR3 protein: CASSVATGVGYTF. Here the CDR3 DNA reads TGTGCCAGCAGTGTTGCGACAGGGGTCGGCTACACCTTC.

The chain employs TRBV4-1 and TRBJ2-6, with D maybe TRBD1 (5 bases). Germline loops: CDR1 MGHRA, CDR2 YSYEKL. V lost 4 bases, J lost 1 base, and 11 bases lay in between. The CDR3 has 16 residues. The CDR3: CASSPPRVSGANVLTF. As DNA, the CDR3 is TGCGCCAGCAGCCCACCCAGGGTATCTGGGGCCAACGTCCTGACTTTC.

The CDR3 sequence: CRREGNPVADTQYF. The CDR3 DNA follows: TGCAGAAGGGAAGGGAATCCGGTAGCAGATACGCAGTATTTT. The rearrangement links TRBV29-1 to TRBJ2-3; D ambiguous. CDR3 length: 14 amino acids. Germline loops: CDR1 SQVTM, CDR2 ANQGSEA.

The chain couples TRBV6-6 to TRBJ2-7; TRBD2 is a possible D gene (7 bases). Trimming cost V 8 bases and J 6 bases, with 20 bases left between them. This CDR3 comprises 14 residues. The germline CDR1 and CDR2 sequences are MNHNY and SVGAGI (reference sequence). The CDR3 is CASGGGGGLPEQYF. The CDR3 bases are TGTGCCAGCGGTGGAGGGGGGGGCCTTCCCGAGCAGTACTTC.

The chain is built from TRBV30 and TRBJ1-5; D is unresolved. Germline CDR1 reads GTSNPN; CDR2 reads SVGIG (reference sequence). Trimming took off 0 bases at V and 4 bases at J, with 13 bases between the two ends. The CDR3 runs 15 residues. The CDR3 DNA follows: TGTGCCTGGAGTGTATCCTCGGGTGGAAATCAGCCCCAGCATTTT. Protein sequence: CAWSVSSGGNQPQHF.

By frequency in the sample, this clone is large. V usage is TRBV23-1 and J usage is TRBJ2-3, with D hard to call. TRBV23-1 is labeled an ORF, and its function is uncertain. This CDR3 is built from 10 residues. V gave up 10 bases and J gave up 2 bases, with 4 bases separating them. The CDR3 spells CANHTDTQYF. CDR3 DNA: TGCGCCAACCACACAGATACGCAGTATTTT.

The V call is TRBV18, the J call TRBJ1-1, with 8 bases identical to TRBD1. V lost 0 bases and J lost 0; bases outside the gene matches: 6. CDR3 size: 17 residues. Per germline, CDR1 KGHSH and CDR2 LQKENI. The CDR3 reads CASSPPGDRSMNTEAFF. CDR3 bases: TGTGCCAGCTCACCACCTGGGGACAGGTCCATGAACACTGAAGCTTTCTTT.

The gene calls are TRBV6-1 and TRBJ1-5, with a tentative D call TRBD1 (5 bases). Trimming removed 3 bases from V and 5 bases from J, with 17 bases in between. This CDR3 is built from 16 residues. Germline CDR1 and CDR2: MNHNS and SASEGT. Here the CDR3 reads CASSDIVTRGDQPQHF. The CDR3 nucleotides are TGTGCCAGCAGTGATATTGTCACCCGGGGGGATCAGCCCCAGCATTTT.

The gene calls are TRBV19 and TRBJ1-5; no clear D. This CDR3 has 13 residues. Per the germline V gene, CDR1 is LNHDA and CDR2 is SQIVND (reference sequence). V dropped 5 bases and J dropped 3 bases, with 8 bases sitting between them. Here the CDR3 DNA reads TGTGCCAGTAGTGTGGAGTTCAATCAGCCCCAGCATTTT. It codes for CASSVEFNQPQHF.

The gene calls are TRBV15 and TRBJ2-7; D might be TRBD1 (6 bases). The V end lost 8 bases, the J end lost 0 bases, and 8 bases lay between the germline ends. CDR3 length: 12 residues. Germline CDR1 is LNHNV and CDR2 is YYDKDF (reference sequence). The CDR3 nucleotides read TGTGCCACCGCGGACAGCTCCTACGAGCAGTACTTC. It translates to CATADSSYEQYF.

The chain carries TRBV11-1 and TRBJ2-3; 10 positions match TRBD1. The germline gives CDR1 SGHAT, CDR2 FQDESV (reference sequence). This CDR3 region has 14 residues. The V and J ends lost 5 bases and 1 base, in that order; junction bases with no gene match: 0. The CDR3 region has the DNA TGTGCCAGCAGCGGGACAGGGGGCACAGATACGCAGTATTTT. The encoded protein is CASSGTGGTDTQYF.

V is TRBV12-5 and J is TRBJ2-1; 8 bases line up with TRBD1. The CDR3 loop spans 16 amino acids. CDR1 is LGHNT, CDR2 FRNRAP, per germline. V shed 0 bases and J 3 bases; nucleotides not matched to a gene: 4. This CDR3 reads CASGLVLGQGYNEQFF. Here the CDR3 DNA reads TGTGCTAGTGGTTTGGTACTTGGACAGGGCTACAATGAGCAGTTCTTC.

J is TRBJ2-2 and V is TRBV6-5; D not resolved. The germline V gene encodes CDR1 MNHEY and CDR2 SVGAGI. This CDR3 comprises 15 residues. V was cut by 0 bases and J by 5 bases, with 10 bases left in between. The CDR3 is CASSYSGRPTGELFF. The CDR3 nucleotides read TGTGCCAGCAGTTACTCGGGCAGACCAACCGGGGAGCTGTTTTTT.

CDR3 sequence: CASSLGAGRPSSYEQYF. The CDR3 DNA follows: TGTGCCAGCAGCTTAGGGGCAGGGCGGCCTAGCTCCTACGAGCAGTACTTC. The chain uses TRBV7-2 and TRBJ2-7, with D possibly matching TRBD1 (5 bases). CDR3 length equals 17 residues. Trimming shortened V by 1 base and J by 0 bases, and 16 bases separated the two germline ends. CDR1 and CDR2 from the germline V gene are SGHTA and FQGNSA. Drawing the rest from reference TRBV7-2 and TRBJ2-7, the complete variable domain is GAGVSQSPSNKVTEKGKDVELRCDPISGHTALYWYRQSLGQGLEFLIYFQGNSAPDKSGLPSDRFSAERTGGSVSTLTIQRTQQEDSAVYLCASSLGAGRPSSYEQYFGPGTRLTVT.

The CDR3 DNA reads TGTGCCAGCAGTTACAAGGCTTCCTACGAGCAGTACTTC. Translated: CASSYKASYEQYF. V gene TRBV6-5 combines with J gene TRBJ2-7, with unresolved D. The CDR3 covers 13 residues. V lost 2 bases to trimming and J lost 1 base, with 6 bases between them. Per the germline V gene, CDR1 is MNHEY and CDR2 is SVGAGI.